This T cell receptor (beta chain) was captured in a study of shared clonotypes between healthy human individuals. About the study: Each donor's CD4 naive and CD4 memory cells filled three plates apiece, CD8 naive two, and CD8 memory one. Findings and limits, study-wide: With a handful of donors compared, roughly 4.9% of naive CD4 clonotypes were shared.

Deep level was the assay's run setting. Repertoires were generated with immunoSEQ multiplex PCR, while TCRdb's copy carries only in-frame clones and drops some. The sample lists a few million clones; around 90% were seen once. V was pared by 7 bases and J by 10 bases, with 23 bases between. CDR1 and CDR2 from the germline V gene are LNHDA and SQIVND (reference sequence). The CDR3 is made up of 15 amino acids. This clone was picked up one time. Its cognate antigen is unknown. Within Nashville, Tennessee resided all donors, each a Caucasian adult. The clonotype was recovered from a man aged 18-30 years in good health. Some clones in this sample may be carry-over from other donors' samples. Source material: naive CD4+ T cells from PBMCs. Subset specified: CD45RA+ positively selected. This chain joins TRBV19 and TRBJ2-1; the D gene is possibly TRBD2 (5 bases). CDR3 residues: CASTKSSRRYVEQFF. DNA of the CDR3: TGTGCCAGTACCAAATCTTCAAGGAGGTATGTGGAGCAGTTCTTC.